This TCR beta chain was identified in a study of CD8+ T cells in alopecia areata. General observations from the study: Mice showed TCR sharing more clearly than patients did, possibly owing to HLA. Scalp samples also yield sequences from resident alphabeta T cells of normal skin.

Following RNA extraction, reverse transcription yielded cDNA that acted as the sequencing template. Only in-frame clones appear in the TCRdb table, and some are missing; sequencing was by immunoSEQ multiplex PCR. The sample consists of 200,000 to 250,000 clones, approximately 52% of them appearing once. Germline assignment: CDR1 MNHNS and CDR2 SASEGT. The CDR3 is 16 amino acids. The germline V and J ends were trimmed by 3 bases and 0 bases, with 15 bases remaining between them. Note on this clone: Its antigen is unknown.

V gene TRBV6-1 combines with J gene TRBJ2-7, with D perhaps matching TRBD2 (5 bases). Sequencing used CD4+ T cells sorted from blood, obtained at week 0. The source of this sequence is a human donor with alopecia areata. The chain's CDR3 is CASSDSELPRSYEQYF. Written as DNA, the CDR3 is TGTGCCAGCAGTGATAGCGAGCTTCCGCGCTCCTACGAGCAGTACTTC.